This T cell receptor (beta chain) originates from a study of vaccination and CD4 T cells after COVID-19. As to this clonotype: Its matching antigen is unknown.

Oncomine TCR Beta short-read sequencing was applied to DNA from cultured CD4+ T cells. In TCRdb, the PCR reads were re-called with MiXCR into one record per CDR3 protein. Of approximately 16,000 distinct CDR3 sequences in the sample, about 48% were seen once. After removal of 2 bases from V and 6 bases from J, the junction contained 8 bases not matched to a gene. The CDR3 is 14 residues long. Per germline, CDR1 DFQATT and CDR2 SNEGSKA (reference sequence). Treatment defined: roughly 10-day PBMC culture with coronavirus spike peptide pools or control peptides (ViraFEST assay). For ViraFEST, peptide pools expanded antigen-specific T cells, after which the TCRs were sequenced.

Sequencing used CD4+ T cells from blood, cultured in vitro, obtained before SARS-CoV-2 vaccination. This clonotype was obtained from a human donor who had recovered from COVID-19. This chain joins TRBV20-1 and TRBJ2-7, with 9 bases identical to TRBD1. This chain's CDR3 is CSARPGQGHSEQYF. The CDR3 DNA reads as TGCAGTGCTAGACCGGGACAGGGACACAGCGAGCAGTACTTC.